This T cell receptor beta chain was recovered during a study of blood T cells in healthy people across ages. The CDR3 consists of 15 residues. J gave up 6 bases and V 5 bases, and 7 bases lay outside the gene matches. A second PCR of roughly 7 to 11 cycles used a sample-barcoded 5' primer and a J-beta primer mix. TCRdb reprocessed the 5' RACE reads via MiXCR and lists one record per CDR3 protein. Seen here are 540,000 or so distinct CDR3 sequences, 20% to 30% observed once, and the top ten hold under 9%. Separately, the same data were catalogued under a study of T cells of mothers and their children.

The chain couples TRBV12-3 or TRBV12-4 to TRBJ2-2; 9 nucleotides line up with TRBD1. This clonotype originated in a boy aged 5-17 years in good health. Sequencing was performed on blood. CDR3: CASSRARQGAGELFF. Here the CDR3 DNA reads TGTGCCAGCAGTCGGGCCCGACAGGGGGCCGGGGAGCTGTTTTTT.